A selection of T cell receptor beta chains follows, all from one sample in a study of regulatory T cells in long-lasting Graves disease. MiXCR, applied by TCRdb to the multiplex PCR reads, yields one record per CDR3 protein. Found here are about 430,000 distinct CDR3 sequences, over 14% of them singletons; the top ten hold around 7.6%. Separately, the same data were catalogued under a study of T cells in Graves' hyperthyroidism and ophthalmopathy.

This specimen consisted of peripheral blood mononuclear cells (PBMCs), obtained at new diagnosis, from a patient treated with antithyroid drugs. The receptors shown here come from a woman between 40 and 50 years old with Graves disease. CDR3s include the opening cysteine and the closing phenylalanine or tryptophan. Fields, in order: CDR3 length, clone size, J gene, D gene, V gene, CDR3 protein, CDR3 DNA. A D gene is named only where the DNA matches it firmly. Size tells how often a clone was seen (once, few, many) or the class of an expanded clone, and some rows leave it out.

>17|many|TRBJ2-2|TRBD2|TRBV7-3
CASSRTSGTRGTGELFF
TGTGCCAGCAGCCGGACTAGCGGGACCCGTGGGACCGGGGAGCTGTTTTTT
>14|few|TRBJ1-5|-|TRBV6-1
CASRDPGGNQPQHF
TGTGCCAGCAGGGATCCCGGAGGCAATCAGCCCCAGCATTTT
>13|-|TRBJ2-1|-|TRBV18
CASYLARYNEQFF
TGTGCCAGCTACCTGGCGAGATACAATGAGCAGTTCTTC
>15|few|TRBJ2-2|TRBD2|TRBV24-1
CATSAVAGGTGELFF
TGTGCCACCAGTGCGGTAGCGGGAGGTACCGGGGAGCTGTTTTTT
>16|-|TRBJ1-1|TRBD1|TRBV28
CASRNVAGGMNTEAFF
TGTGCCAGCAGGAATGTGGCAGGGGGGATGAACACTGAAGCTTTCTTT
>15|many|TRBJ2-3|TRBD1|TRBV5-1
CASRSGTGGTDTQYF
TGTGCCAGCAGATCCGGGACAGGGGGCACAGATACGCAGTATTTT
>12|many|TRBJ1-2|-|TRBV7-9
CASRQGRNGYTF
TGTGCCAGCAGGCAAGGACGCAACGGCTACACCTTC
>16|once|TRBJ2-7|TRBD2|TRBV11-2
CASSSRGPSGTYEQYF
TGTGCCAGCAGCTCAAGGGGTCCTAGCGGAACCTACGAGCAGTACTTC
>16|few|TRBJ2-7|TRBD2|TRBV4-3
CASSQARLAGFYEQYF
TGCGCCAGCAGCCAAGCCCGACTAGCAGGATTCTACGAGCAGTACTTC
>14|-|TRBJ2-4|TRBD2|TRBV19
CASFSAGEGNIQYF
TGTGCCAGTTTCTCGGCGGGAGAGGGGAACATTCAGTACTTC
>13|few|TRBJ1-5|-|TRBV11-2
CASSLQGEQPQHF
TGTGCCAGCAGCTTACAGGGTGAACAGCCCCAGCATTTT
>17|many|TRBJ2-7|TRBD2|TRBV19
CASSIRLAGVRIYEQYF
TGTGCCAGTAGTATACGTCTAGCGGGAGTCAGAATCTACGAGCAGTACTTC
>14|many|TRBJ2-7|-|TRBV11-2
CASSLDNRSWEQYF
TGTGCCAGCAGCTTAGATAACAGGAGCTGGGAGCAGTACTTC
>16|many|TRBJ2-2|TRBD1|TRBV2
CASSVDRATNTGELFF
TGTGCCAGCAGTGTGGACAGGGCAACGAACACCGGGGAGCTGTTTTTT
>14|-|TRBJ2-7|TRBD1|TRBV27
CASWGQDSSYEQYF
TGTGCCAGCTGGGGACAGGACAGCTCCTACGAGCAGTACTTC